Each of the 9 T cell receptor beta chains below was sequenced from the same sample in a study of blood T cell repertoires in COVID-19. Generated by immunoSEQ multiplex PCR, the TCRdb table keeps only in-frame clones and is missing some. Of some 260,000 clones in the sample, approximately 85% were seen once. Sequencing was carried out using peripheral blood. The receptors were gathered from a human donor in a cohort sampled during active COVID-19.

The chain recombines TRBV5-1 with TRBJ1-5, with D possibly matching TRBD1 (6 bases). Germline V lookup: CDR1 SGHRS, CDR2 YFSETQ. The CDR3 is made up of 15 amino acids. Trimming stripped 1 base from V and 5 bases from J, with 13 bases between. CDR3 loop: CASSLLPGADQPQHF. The CDR3, as DNA: TGCGCCAGCAGCTTGCTTCCAGGGGCGGATCAGCCCCAGCATTTT. The full variable domain, completed using reference TRBV5-1 and TRBJ1-5, is KAGVTQTPRYLIKTRGQQVTLSCSPISGHRSVSWYQQTPGQGLQFLFEYFSETQRNKGNFPGRFSGRQFSNSRSEMNVSTLELGDSALYLCASSLLPGADQPQHFGDGTRLSIL.

This chain joins TRBV2 and TRBJ1-6; unclear D gene. This CDR3 has 14 residues. V lost 2 bases to trimming and J lost 7 bases, with 9 bases between them. In germline, CDR1 is SNHLY, CDR2 FYNNEI. CDR3 DNA: TGTGCCAGCAGTGAATTAGCAGCGAATTCACCCCTCCACTTT. It yields the protein CASSELAANSPLHF.

As DNA, the CDR3 is TGTGCCAGTAGTAGCCCGAGGACAGCGCTTAATCAGCCCCAGCATTTT. This translates into CASSSPRTALNQPQHF. The rearrangement uses TRBV19 and TRBJ1-5, with D maybe TRBD1 (6 bases). V gave up 4 bases and J gave up 4 bases, with 17 bases separating them. Per the germline V gene, CDR1 is LNHDA and CDR2 is SQIVND (reference sequence). The length of the CDR3 is 16 residues.

The chain couples TRBV7-2 to TRBJ1-6; D uncertain. This CDR3 has 16 amino acids. Trimming took 0 bases from V and 7 from J, leaving 13 bases between them. CDR1 SGHTA and CDR2 FQGNSA come from the germline V gene. In nucleotides, the CDR3 is TGTGCCAGCAGCTTAGCGTTCGGCGGGAGCAATTCACCCCTCCACTTT. Its protein product is CASSLAFGGSNSPLHF.

The chain recombines TRBV10-3 with TRBJ1-1, with D perhaps matching TRBD1 (6 bases). This CDR3 has 14 amino acids. Per germline, CDR1 ENHRY and CDR2 SYGVKD. V shed 0 bases and J shed 5 bases, with 10 bases lying between them. CDR3 loop: CAISESLGGTEAFF. The DNA for the CDR3 is TGTGCCATCAGTGAGTCTTTAGGGGGAACTGAAGCTTTCTTT.

This clone was recorded a few times. The chain combines TRBV28 with TRBJ1-2; 7 nucleotides agree with TRBD1. The germline gives CDR1 MDHEN, CDR2 SYDVKM. This CDR3 has 14 amino acids. Losses at the gene ends were 3 bases for V and 3 bases for J; bases not matched to a gene: 4. Here the CDR3 reads CASSFQGDYYGYTF. The CDR3 DNA reads TGTGCCAGCAGTTTCCAGGGGGATTACTATGGCTACACCTTC.

The rearrangement uses TRBV5-1 and TRBJ2-5; tentative D call: TRBD1 (7 bases). The germline V and J ends were trimmed by 1 base and 5 bases, with 21 bases remaining between them. The CDR3 contains 17 residues. The germline V gene encodes CDR1 SGHRS and CDR2 YFSETQ. CDR3 sequence reads: CASSLTAGGQVEETQYF. CDR3 sequence (DNA): TGCGCCAGCAGCTTGACCGCAGGGGGGCAGGTAGAGGAGACCCAGTACTTC. The variable domain in full, with the rest retrieved from reference TRBV5-1 and TRBJ2-5, is KAGVTQTPRYLIKTRGQQVTLSCSPISGHRSVSWYQQTPGQGLQFLFEYFSETQRNKGNFPGRFSGRQFSNSRSEMNVSTLELGDSALYLCASSLTAGGQVEETQYFGPGTRLLVL.

The chain carries TRBV5-6 and TRBJ2-1; D might be TRBD1 (5 bases). CDR1 and CDR2 from the germline V gene are SGHDT and YYEEEE. The CDR3 length is 19 residues. Trimming took off 1 base at V and 4 bases at J, with 24 bases between the two ends. In nucleotides, the CDR3 is TGTGCCAGCAGCTTGTTCTCATCTGGGGCGACTCGTTCTTACAATGAGCAGTTCTTC. This sequence encodes CASSLFSSGATRSYNEQFF. Combining the CDR3 with reference TRBV5-6 and TRBJ2-1 gives the whole variable domain DAGVTQSPTHLIKTRGQQVTLRCSPKSGHDTVSWYQQALGQGPQFIFQYYEEEERQRGNFPDRFSGHQFPNYSSELNVNALLLGDSALYLCASSLFSSGATRSYNEQFFGPGTRLTVL.

The chain carries TRBV19 and TRBJ2-1, with TRBD2 identical over 13 bases. The trim removed 6 bases at V and 8 bases at J, leaving 7 bases unmatched. Germline-derived CDR1 and CDR2 are LNHDA and SQIVND (reference sequence). This CDR3 is 15 amino acids long. The CDR3 nucleotides are TGTGCCAGTAGGGGACTAGCGGGAACAATCGATGAGCAGTTCTTC. Encoded protein: CASRGLAGTIDEQFF. Complete variable domain (other parts from reference TRBV19 and TRBJ2-1): DGGITQSPKYLFRKEGQNVTLSCEQNLNHDAMYWYRQDPGQGLRLIYYSQIVNDFQKGDIAEGYSVSREKKESFPLTVTSAQKNPTAFYLCASRGLAGTIDEQFFGPGTRLTVL.